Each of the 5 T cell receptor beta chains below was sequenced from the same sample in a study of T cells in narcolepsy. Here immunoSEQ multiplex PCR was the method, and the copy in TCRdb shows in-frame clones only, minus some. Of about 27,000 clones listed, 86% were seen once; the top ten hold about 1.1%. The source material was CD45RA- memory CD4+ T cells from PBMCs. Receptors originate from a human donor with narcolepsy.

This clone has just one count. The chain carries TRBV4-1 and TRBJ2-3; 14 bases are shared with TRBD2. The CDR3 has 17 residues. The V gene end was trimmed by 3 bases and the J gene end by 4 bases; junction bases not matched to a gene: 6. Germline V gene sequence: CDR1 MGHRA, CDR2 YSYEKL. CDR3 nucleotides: TGCGCCAGCAGCCATCGTGGGACTAGCGGGGGAGCAGATACGCAGTATTTT. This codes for CASSHRGTSGGADTQYF.

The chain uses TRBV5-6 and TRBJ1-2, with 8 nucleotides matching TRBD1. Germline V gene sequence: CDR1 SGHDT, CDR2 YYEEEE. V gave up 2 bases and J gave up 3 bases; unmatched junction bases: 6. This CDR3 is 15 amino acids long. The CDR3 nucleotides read TGTGCCAGCAGCTTTAACGGACAGGGAGACTATGGCTACACCTTC. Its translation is CASSFNGQGDYGYTF.

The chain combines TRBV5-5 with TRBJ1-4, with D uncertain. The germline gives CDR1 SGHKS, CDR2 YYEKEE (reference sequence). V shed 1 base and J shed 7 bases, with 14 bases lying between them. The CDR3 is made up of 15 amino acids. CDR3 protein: CASSLMAKQSEKLFF. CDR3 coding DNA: TGTGCCAGCAGCTTGATGGCCAAACAGTCTGAAAAACTGTTTTTT.

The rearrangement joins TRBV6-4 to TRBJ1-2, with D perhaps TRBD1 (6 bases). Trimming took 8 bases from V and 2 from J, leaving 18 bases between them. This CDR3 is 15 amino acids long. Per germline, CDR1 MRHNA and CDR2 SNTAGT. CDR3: CASPPRGLGNYGYTF. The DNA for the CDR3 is TGTGCCAGCCCTCCCCGGGGGCTCGGCAACTATGGCTACACCTTC.

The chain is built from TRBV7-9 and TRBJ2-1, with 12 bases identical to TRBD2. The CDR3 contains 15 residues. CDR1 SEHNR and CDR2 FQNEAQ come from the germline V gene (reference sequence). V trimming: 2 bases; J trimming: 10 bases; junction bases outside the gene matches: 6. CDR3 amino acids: CASSLSSGGAEEQFF. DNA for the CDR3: TGTGCCAGCAGCTTATCTAGCGGGGGGGCGGAGGAGCAGTTCTTC.